A single TCR beta chain is shown here with its context. Data came from immunoSEQ multiplex PCR; TCRdb stores just in-frame clones and leaves some out. The table lists approximately 90,000 clones, less than 95% of them singletons. These data are taken from a study of OX40 agonist ivuxolimab in advanced cancers. Germline CDR1 and CDR2: SGHTA and FQGTGA. The length of the CDR3 is 15 residues. V lost 5 bases, J lost 4 bases, and 15 bases lay in between. This TCR derives from an adult with an advanced solid tumor such as melanoma, head and neck, liver or kidney cancer. The chain carries TRBV7-3 and TRBJ2-1; TRBD1 or TRBD2 may be the D gene (5 bases each). This material consisted of CD4+ or CD8+ T cells sorted from blood, taken in a trial of the OX40 agonist ivuxolimab. The CDR3: CASSPRGAQYNEQFF. The CDR3 DNA sequence: TGTGCCAGCAGCCCCAGAGGGGCGCAATACAATGAGCAGTTCTTC.